This record covers a single T cell receptor (beta chain). The antigen is unknown. The sample is drawn from a study of T-cell memory formation after mild COVID-19. Notes on the study in general: Pre-infection memory contained some responding clones, which suggested that cross-reactive memory had joined. The CD4+ clones that contracted clustered mainly within CM and EM, and the CD8+ clones concentrated in EMRA.

TCRdb reanalysed the 5' RACE reads using MiXCR and keeps one entry per CDR3 protein. Of about 440,000 distinct CDR3 sequences detected, 20% appear once; the ten largest clones hold approximately 8.4%. The CDR3 is made up of 18 amino acids. Germline loops: CDR1 MNHEY, CDR2 SMNVEV (reference sequence). The junction had 7 bases not matched to a gene; V was cut back by 1 base and J by 4 bases. The origin of this receptor is an adult woman who had mild COVID-19 (a few samples of this study predate the infection). Cell type and time point are not known. Sequenced sample: PBMCs or a T cell subset sorted from them (not recorded which). V is TRBV27 and J is TRBJ2-2, with 12 nucleotides matching TRBD2. CDR3 coding DNA: TGTGCCAGCAGTTTATTGGTGACTAGCGGGAGTAGCACCGGGGAGCTGTTTTTT. This sequence encodes CASSLLVTSGSSTGELFF.